The clone carrying this T cell receptor beta chain has just a few counts. Its antigen remains unknown. The sample comes from a study of beta chain features in type 1 diabetes. Study results and caveats: Among all four CD4+ subsets, Type 1 diabetes patients had TCRB CDR3s that were moderately but significantly shorter.

The sequenced template was cDNA made from the entire isolated RNA. Only in-frame clones appear in the TCRdb table, and some are missing; sequencing was by immunoSEQ multiplex PCR. The data hold over 150,000 clones, with about a tenth observed a single time. Sequenced input: central memory CD4+ T cells from blood. The sequence was obtained from a man aged 30 to 39 with type 1 diabetes.

For the CDR3, the DNA is TGTGCCAGCAGCCTACTAAGGGGCAACGAGCAGTACTTC. It yields the protein CASSLLRGNEQYF. V is TRBV7-2 and J is TRBJ2-7, with D perhaps TRBD1 (5 bases). Trimming removed 5 bases from V and 5 bases from J, with 13 bases in between. Germline V gene sequence: CDR1 SGHTA, CDR2 FQGNSA. The CDR3 has 13 residues.